This T cell receptor beta chain was identified in a study of T cells after yellow fever vaccination. About the study: Fractions low in cell number were prepared with SMART-Seq v4 Ultra Low Input.

To note about this clonotype: Its antigen remains unknown.

Study-wide findings and caveats: Although most clonotypes did not, a small share appeared in both CD4 and CD8 compartments. A weaker secondary response peaked on day 5, the primary on day 15. One caveat is that FACS-sorted repertoires could contain abundant clonotypes contaminating from the bulk population.

Between the trimmed V and J ends, which lost 6 bases and 7 bases, there was a span of 15 bases. This CDR3 spans 13 amino acids. TCRdb independently ran MiXCR on the 5' RACE reads; one entry per CDR3 protein. Of 300,000 or so distinct CDR3 sequences listed, 8.7% are singletons. The rearrangement joins TRBV12-3 or TRBV12-4 to TRBJ1-2; tentative D call: TRBD1 (6 bases). This TCR derives from a man between 18 and 35 years old who received the YFV17D yellow fever vaccine. The specimen comprised CD4+ T cells sorted from PBMCs, sampled 5 days after the yellow fever booster vaccination. The CDR3 DNA sequence: TGTGCCAGCAGGTCGACAGGCGCCAGTGGCTACACCTTC. Amino acid sequence: CASRSTGASGYTF.